The T cell receptor beta chain described here comes from a study of CD8 T cells in Susac syndrome. At the level of the study: Among sequenced Susac syndrome patients, roughly six had active disease and roughly eight were in remission.

Germline CDR1 SGDLS, CDR2 YYNGEE. V was trimmed by 4 bases and J by 0 bases, leaving 20 bases between them. The CDR3 covers 19 residues. Susac syndrome patients met recently defined diagnostic criteria for definite or probable disease. Study-wide results and caveats: In total CD8+ repertoires, 15 to 20 Susac-specific public clones were found, and in CD8+ TEMRA repertoires, roughly five were found. Among people with Susac, CD8+ clonal expansion was greatest in TEMRA cells and active patients.

The RNA, roughly 0.45 to 1 ug, was put through reverse transcription using random hexamers. TCRdb fed the immunoSEQ multiplex PCR reads into MiXCR, producing one record per CDR3 protein. The table has about 190,000 distinct CDR3 sequences, around 95% seen once. The count of this clonotype is one. Its specificity is unknown. The specimen was CD8+ T cells from PBMCs. This sequence originates from a human donor with Susac syndrome. The chain carries TRBV9 and TRBJ2-6; tentative D call: TRBD1 (5 bases). CDR3 region: CASSHPIVQGSSGANVLTF. The CDR3 DNA follows: TGTGCCAGCAGCCATCCAATTGTCCAGGGATCCTCTGGGGCCAACGTCCTGACTTTC.